Following are 7 T cell receptor beta chains from one sample sequenced in a study of T cells in Graves' hyperthyroidism and ophthalmopathy. Regions amplified from RNA transcripts were the TCR beta CDR3 regions. The TCR CDR3 first-round RT-PCR relied on the HTBI primer set. TCRdb reanalysed the multiplex PCR reads using MiXCR and keeps one entry per CDR3 protein. The sample records about 640,000 distinct CDR3 sequences, roughly 15% being singletons. Sequencing was done on a sample of blood. The receptors shown here come from a woman aged 45-65 years with Graves' ophthalmopathy.

Ten or more counts support this clonotype. The rearrangement uses TRBV29-1 and TRBJ2-1, with 15 bases lining up with TRBD2. Germline assignment: CDR1 SQVTM and CDR2 ANQGSEA. The ends lost 6 bases at V and 6 bases at J; junction bases unmatched: 9. The CDR3 is 16 amino acids. The CDR3 protein is CSVPAGLAGGRNEQFF. The CDR3 DNA sequence: TGCAGCGTCCCCGCAGGACTAGCGGGAGGGCGCAATGAGCAGTTCTTC.

This clonotype was picked up a small number of times. The chain is built from TRBV29-1 and TRBJ2-3; TRBD1 or TRBD2 may be the D gene (5 bases each). CDR3 size: 14 residues. Germline V gives CDR1 SQVTM, CDR2 ANQGSEA. V lost 0 bases and J 5 bases, leaving 12 bases between the germline ends. CDR3: CSVEDRGVRDTQYF. The CDR3, as DNA: TGCAGCGTTGAAGATCGGGGCGTAAGAGATACGCAGTATTTT.

The J gene is TRBJ1-2, the V gene TRBV4-1; D unresolved. Trimming removed 2 bases at V and 4 bases at J, with 14 bases between. Germline assignment: CDR1 MGHRA and CDR2 YSYEKL. The CDR3 length is 15 residues. CDR3 loop: CASSQRLISGYGYTF. The DNA of the CDR3 is TGCGCCAGCAGCCAAAGGCTGATTTCAGGCTATGGCTACACCTTC.

This clonotype was picked up many times. The chain uses TRBV18 and TRBJ2-1; TRBD2 agrees at 7 bases. After removal of 1 base from V and 4 bases from J, the junction contained 10 bases not matched to a gene. The CDR3 is made up of 17 amino acids. CDR1 is KGHSH, CDR2 LQKENI, per germline. In DNA, the CDR3 is TGTGCCAGCTCACCACGTGCTAGCGGTCCCACTTACAATGAGCAGTTCTTC. It yields the protein CASSPRASGPTYNEQFF.

This clonotype has only a few counts. This chain joins TRBV20-1 and TRBJ2-7; a weak D match, TRBD1 (8 bases). This CDR3 comprises 16 residues. The V gene lost 1 base and the J gene lost 2 bases, with 18 bases spanning the gap. The germline V gene encodes CDR1 DFQATT and CDR2 SNEGSKA (reference sequence). CDR3 nucleotide sequence: TGCAGTGCTAGAGTCGTGGGGGGGGACAGGCCCTACGAGCAGTACTTC. Translating gives CSARVVGGDRPYEQYF.

Many counts were recorded for this clonotype. The rearrangement uses TRBV7-9 and TRBJ2-5; the match to TRBD1 covers 11 bases. The CDR3 consists of 15 residues. Trimming at V came to 3 bases and at J to 5 bases, leaving 5 bases not matched to a gene. Germline lookup yields CDR1 SEHNR and CDR2 FQNEAQ (reference sequence). The CDR3: CASSLGQGEYETQYF. The CDR3 DNA reads as TGTGCCAGCAGCTTGGGACAGGGGGAATACGAGACCCAGTACTTC.

This clonotype was detected many times. This chain uses TRBV11-2 with TRBJ2-2; a possible D gene is TRBD2 (6 bases). Germline V CDR1 and CDR2: SGHAT, FQNNGV. V was trimmed by 5 bases and J by 4 bases, leaving 20 bases between them. The CDR3 is 17 amino acids. Here the CDR3 reads CASSPGERSLLTGELFF. As DNA, the CDR3 is TGTGCCAGCAGCCCGGGGGAGCGGAGCCTCCTCACCGGGGAGCTGTTTTTT.